This is a list of T cell receptor beta chains from one sample in a study of early T cells in non-severe SARS-CoV-2 infection. Via MiXCR, TCRdb re-called the 5' RACE reads, giving one row per CDR3 protein. The sample has about 58,000 distinct CDR3 sequences, approximately 12% seen once; the top ten hold 8% to 10%. What was sequenced was whole blood. These receptors all come from an adult who was a healthcare worker with PCR-confirmed SARS-CoV-2 infection or an uninfected control (not recorded which). Each CDR3 is given without its conserved first and last residue. Not every row has a clone size; where given, it reads once, few, many or a size class.

v_call	clone_size	cdr3_aa
TRBV5-1	few	ASSYEQGARTEAF
TRBV20-1	many	SALDRPAEKLF
TRBV30	few	AWSGGGAAAF
TRBV19	many	ASSITGSWNTEAF
TRBV18	.	ASSPRPGQLNTGELF
TRBV9	.	ASSVGRVDSPLH
TRBV20-1	many	SAPNPGQGVNNEQF
TRBV7-9	.	ASSPRDSPSYEQY
TRBV29-1	.	SVWDKGQY
TRBV6-2/TRBV6-3	few	ASSYSIRQGKDTQY
TRBV20-1	few	SASDRPTSTDTQY
TRBV29-1	.	SVEGGGEQY
TRBV5-8	few	ASSLGGTLDIQY
TRBV25-1	.	ASRKIQGTSGDTQY
TRBV7-2	many	ASSSGQAGANVLT
TRBV7-2	many	ASSLGGPGTPGTQY
TRBV11-2	few	ASSLEPSYEIETQY
TRBV30	many	AWTGGNTGELF
TRBV28	.	ASNQDTQPQH
TRBV20-1	.	SARDPGAEAF
TRBV6-2/TRBV6-3	few	ASSSTGGMYNEQF
TRBV7-9	.	ASSPTPDTQY
TRBV30	few	AWSVLVGTDTQY
TRBV15	.	ATSRGSSGGALAYEQY
TRBV11-2	.	ASSSIAGGTGNEQF
TRBV7-9	many	ASSWSTDTQY
TRBV19	many	ASSSWTEPQH
TRBV28	once	ASSDNYGYT
TRBV27	many	ASSLGSGVITDTQY
TRBV7-6	many	ASSAEAGGDETQY
TRBV5-5	few	ASSADRSSTDTQY
TRBV28	many	ASSSTSSGGYTQY
TRBV20-1	few	SAREKQRASYNSPLH
TRBV6-2/TRBV6-3	.	ASSSDLGRATEAF
TRBV11-3	.	ASSLVVGVSSYNEQF
TRBV5-1	.	ASSLNAEAF
TRBV19	.	ASSTTRTGGSYEQY
TRBV19	.	ASSMALEGQDEQF
TRBV6-5	few	ASRWGLEGNEQF
TRBV7-2	many	ASSSRLAGDTGELF
TRBV7-6	few	ASSLRFPGQGVGETQY
TRBV5-1	.	ASSSRGNTEAF
TRBV7-6	.	ASSRVGGEQF
TRBV3-1	.	ASSPKGRGTEAF
TRBV21-1	many	ASSIRTGHEKLF
TRBV6-6	few	ASSQGLSSSGNTIY
TRBV21-1	.	ASSKALKNRGAEAF
TRBV29-1	many	SVVRGGPTEAF
TRBV20-1	few	SASQGGNEQF
TRBV4-1	many	ASSQPGLAGDNEQF
TRBV9	.	ASSHLTDTQY
TRBV11-2	few	ASSLEARDRGRDEQF
TRBV5-1	.	ASSPTGTGDSPLH
TRBV4-1	.	ASSLSGRVTEAF
TRBV20-1	many	SARTYRPSLINEQF
TRBV6-1	.	ASRETGIITEAF
TRBV12-3/TRBV12-4	few	ASSQGNAREQY